Shown below are 6 T cell receptor beta chains from a single sample sequenced in a study of CD8+ T cells in alopecia areata. The treatment denotes: oral pan-JAK inhibitor, 5-10 mg twice daily. TCR sequencing used cDNA made by reverse transcription of extracted RNA. Sequencing used immunoSEQ multiplex PCR; TCRdb keeps in-frame clones, though not all of them. In the table there are some 180,000 clones, around 51% of which are singletons. Here the sequenced sample was CD8+ T cells sorted from blood, taken around week 53, from a patient treated with tofacitinib. These receptors all come from a human donor with alopecia areata.

The gene calls are TRBV7-9 and TRBJ1-2, with TRBD1 as a possible D gene (5 bases). Germline V gives CDR1 SEHNR, CDR2 FQNEAQ (reference sequence). Trimming shortened V by 5 bases and J by 7 bases, and 20 bases separated the two germline ends. This CDR3 spans 15 amino acids. This CDR3 is CASSPGTGTFCGYTF. In nucleotides, the CDR3 is TGTGCCAGCAGCCCCGGCACAGGCACCTTCTGTGGCTACACCTTC. Filled out from reference TRBV7-9 and TRBJ1-2, the complete variable domain reads DTGVSQNPRHKITKRGQNVTFRCDPISEHNRLYWYRQTLGQGPEFLTYFQNEAQLEKSRLLSDRFSAERPKGSFSTLEIQRTEQGDSAMYLCASSPGTGTFCGYTFGSGTRLTVV.

The chain uses TRBV29-1 and TRBJ2-5; 7 bases map to TRBD1. V shed 7 bases, J shed 5 bases, and the junction held 13 bases outside the gene matches. The CDR3 runs to 14 residues. Germline loops: CDR1 SQVTM, CDR2 ANQGSEA. CDR3 in amino acids: CSGDSSGPWETQYF. The CDR3 DNA is TGCAGCGGGGACAGTTCGGGACCCTGGGAGACCCAGTACTTC.

The chain joins TRBV6-5 to TRBJ2-6; D unclear. CDR1 MNHEY and CDR2 SVGAGI come from the germline V gene. This CDR3 spans 15 amino acids. V gave up 0 bases and J gave up 0 bases, with 3 bases separating them. CDR3 in amino acids: CASSYSRSGANVLTF. The CDR3 nucleotides read TGTGCCAGCAGTTACTCCCGCTCTGGGGCCAACGTCCTGACTTTC.

The chain employs TRBV5-1 and TRBJ2-5, with a possible D match to TRBD1 (5 bases). CDR1 is SGHRS, CDR2 YFSETQ, per germline. V shed 0 bases and J shed 0 bases, with 9 bases lying between them. The CDR3 is 15 residues long. CDR3 amino acids: CASSLGTTYQETQYF. The CDR3 DNA is TGCGCCAGCAGCTTGGGGACAACGTACCAAGAGACCCAGTACTTC.

The V call is TRBV19, the J call TRBJ1-5, with unresolved D. The CDR3 has 12 amino acids. V was clipped by 6 bases and J by 4 bases, with 7 bases between them. The germline V gene has CDR1 LNHDA and CDR2 SQIVND (reference sequence). The CDR3 region has the DNA TGTGCCAGTAGCCAGGCGAATCAGCCCCAGCATTTT. Translating it yields CASSQANQPQHF. Full variable domain (remainder filled in from reference TRBV19 and TRBJ1-5): DGGITQSPKYLFRKEGQNVTLSCEQNLNHDAMYWYRQDPGQGLRLIYYSQIVNDFQKGDIAEGYSVSREKKESFPLTVTSAQKNPTAFYLCASSQANQPQHFGDGTRLSIL.

The chain employs TRBV5-6 and TRBJ2-5; D call uncertain. Germline CDR1 reads SGHDT; CDR2 reads YYEEEE. The CDR3 sequence is 16 residues long. V lost 0 bases to trimming and J lost 5 bases, with 17 bases between them. The CDR3 bases are TGTGCCAGCAGCTTGGATCCCGTCCCCACCCCGGAGACCCAGTACTTC. Encoded protein: CASSLDPVPTPETQYF.